This T cell receptor (beta chain) was observed in a study of blood T cell repertoires in COVID-19. Study as a whole: Collection of acute and convalescent COVID-19 samples took place in the United States, Italy and Spain.

Germline loops: CDR1 LGHDT, CDR2 YNNKEL (reference sequence). V lost 0 bases and J 1 base, leaving 13 bases between the germline ends. CDR3 length: 16 residues. The repertoire was sequenced with immunoSEQ multiplex PCR; TCRdb's copy has only in-frame clones and lacks some. This table has over 130,000 clones, roughly 84% appearing once. This TCR came from an older man with acute or convalescent COVID-19. V usage is TRBV3-1 (or the pseudogene TRBV3-2) and J usage is TRBJ2-7, with D possibly matching TRBD1 (7 bases). Sequenced material: peripheral blood. The CDR3 DNA follows: TGTGCCAGCAGCCAAGAGTCCCAGGGGGGTTCCTACGAGCAGTACTTC. Its protein product is CASSQESQGGSYEQYF.